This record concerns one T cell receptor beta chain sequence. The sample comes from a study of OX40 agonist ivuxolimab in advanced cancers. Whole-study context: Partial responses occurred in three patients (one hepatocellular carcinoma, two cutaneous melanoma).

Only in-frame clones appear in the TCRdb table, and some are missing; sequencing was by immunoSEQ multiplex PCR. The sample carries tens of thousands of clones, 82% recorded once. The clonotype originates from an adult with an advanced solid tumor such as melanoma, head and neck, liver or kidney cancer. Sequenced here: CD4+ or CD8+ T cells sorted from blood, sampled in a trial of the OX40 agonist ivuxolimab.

The CDR3 DNA reads as TGCGCCAGCAGCTTGGCCGGGACCAACTATGGCTACACCTTC. Amino acids: CASSLAGTNYGYTF. The chain has TRBV5-1 and TRBJ1-2; weak D call: TRBD1 (5 bases). The germline V and J ends were trimmed by 0 bases and 2 bases, with 8 bases remaining between them. This CDR3 spans 14 amino acids. Germline loops: CDR1 SGHRS, CDR2 YFSETQ.